These T cell receptor beta chains were read from a single sample in a study of shared clonotypes between healthy human individuals. Clones were read by immunoSEQ multiplex PCR, and TCRdb kept only the in-frame ones, dropping some. The sample lists over 2 million clones, roughly 96% seen once, with roughly 0.13% in the top ten. The sequencing input was naive CD4+ T cells sorted from blood. These receptor sequences come from a man aged 18 to 29 in good health. Both conserved end residues are part of each CDR3. Fields, in order: CDR3 protein, CDR3 DNA, J gene, D gene, V gene, clone size. D genes are given only for firm matches. Rows give clone size only sometimes, using once, few, many, or a class for an expanded clone.

cdr3_aa: CASERTGLYGYTF
cdr3_nt: TGTGCCAGTGAGAGGACAGGCCTATATGGCTACACCTTC
j_call: TRBJ1-2
d_call: TRBD1
v_call: TRBV2
clone_size: NA

cdr3_aa: CASSRTSGDTDHNEQFF
cdr3_nt: TGCGCCAGCAGCCGCACGTCGGGGGATACCGACCACAATGAGCAGTTCTTC
j_call: TRBJ2-1
d_call: NA
v_call: TRBV4-3
clone_size: NA

cdr3_aa: CASSYSRGGVTEAFF
cdr3_nt: TGTGCCAGCAGTTACTCTCGAGGTGGGGTAACTGAAGCTTTCTTT
j_call: TRBJ1-1
d_call: NA
v_call: TRBV6-5
clone_size: NA

cdr3_aa: CASSRIFPGQNYGYTF
cdr3_nt: TGTGCCAGCAGCCGAATTTTCCCGGGACAGAACTATGGCTACACCTTC
j_call: TRBJ1-2
d_call: TRBD1
v_call: TRBV13
clone_size: NA

cdr3_aa: CASSRREGYTEAFF
cdr3_nt: TGTGCCAGTAGTAGGAGGGAAGGTTACACTGAAGCTTTCTTT
j_call: TRBJ1-1
d_call: NA
v_call: TRBV19
clone_size: NA

cdr3_aa: CSVFQWAGDEQYF
cdr3_nt: TGCAGCGTTTTTCAGTGGGCAGGGGACGAGCAGTACTTC
j_call: TRBJ2-7
d_call: NA
v_call: TRBV29-1
clone_size: NA

cdr3_aa: CASSSVGTANTGELFF
cdr3_nt: TGTGCCAGCAGCTCAGTCGGGACCGCGAACACCGGGGAGCTGTTTTTT
j_call: TRBJ2-2
d_call: NA
v_call: TRBV5-8
clone_size: NA

cdr3_aa: CASSPGTSGTGELFF
cdr3_nt: TGTGCCAGCAGTCCCGGGACTAGCGGGACCGGGGAGCTGTTTTTT
j_call: TRBJ2-2
d_call: TRBD2
v_call: TRBV6-5
clone_size: NA

cdr3_aa: CASSTGQGAWETQYF
cdr3_nt: TGTGCCAGCAGCACGGGACAGGGGGCTTGGGAGACCCAGTACTTC
j_call: TRBJ2-5
d_call: TRBD1
v_call: TRBV7-9
clone_size: NA

cdr3_aa: CASSKGPAGEKLFF
cdr3_nt: TGTGCCAGCAGCAAGGGACCCGCCGGCGAAAAACTGTTTTTT
j_call: TRBJ1-4
d_call: NA
v_call: TRBV11-2
clone_size: NA

cdr3_aa: CASSLAGSDTQYF
cdr3_nt: TGTGCCAGCAGCTTAGCAGGGTCAGATACGCAGTATTTT
j_call: TRBJ2-3
d_call: NA
v_call: TRBV7-2
clone_size: once

cdr3_aa: CASGGQGRGEETQYF
cdr3_nt: TGTGCCAGCGGGGGACAGGGGCGCGGGGAAGAGACCCAGTACTTC
j_call: TRBJ2-5
d_call: TRBD1
v_call: TRBV27
clone_size: NA

cdr3_aa: CASSNSGANVLTF
cdr3_nt: TGCGCCAGCAGTAACTCTGGGGCCAACGTCCTGACTTTC
j_call: TRBJ2-6
d_call: NA
v_call: TRBV10-2
clone_size: NA

cdr3_aa: CASSLLRAPVHGYTF
cdr3_nt: TGTGCCAGCAGTTTATTAAGGGCCCCGGTGCATGGCTACACCTTC
j_call: TRBJ1-2
d_call: NA
v_call: TRBV27
clone_size: NA

cdr3_aa: CASSLGREGAYEQYF
cdr3_nt: TGTGCCAGCAGCTTAGGTAGGGAGGGGGCCTACGAGCAGTACTTC
j_call: TRBJ2-7
d_call: NA
v_call: TRBV13
clone_size: NA

cdr3_aa: CSAFAANTGELFF
cdr3_nt: TGCAGCGCGTTCGCTGCGAACACCGGGGAGCTGTTTTTT
j_call: TRBJ2-2
d_call: NA
v_call: TRBV29-1
clone_size: NA

cdr3_aa: CASSATGKNQPQHF
cdr3_nt: TGTGCCAGCAGTGCGACAGGTAAAAATCAGCCCCAGCATTTT
j_call: TRBJ1-5
d_call: NA
v_call: TRBV6-6
clone_size: NA

cdr3_aa: CASSGDRGYEQYF
cdr3_nt: TGTGCCAGCAGTGGGGACAGGGGTTACGAGCAGTACTTC
j_call: TRBJ2-7
d_call: TRBD1
v_call: TRBV6-1
clone_size: NA

cdr3_aa: CASRMGQNTGELFF
cdr3_nt: TGTGCCAGCAGGATGGGACAGAACACCGGGGAGCTGTTTTTT
j_call: TRBJ2-2
d_call: NA
v_call: TRBV2
clone_size: NA

cdr3_aa: CASSLSRDKYEQYF
cdr3_nt: TGTGCCAGCTCACTGTCCCGGGACAAATACGAGCAGTACTTC
j_call: TRBJ2-7
d_call: NA
v_call: TRBV18
clone_size: NA

cdr3_aa: CASSQVGLAGGSSYNEQFF
cdr3_nt: TGCGCCAGCAGCCAAGTCGGACTAGCGGGAGGGAGCTCCTACAATGAGCAGTTCTTC
j_call: TRBJ2-1
d_call: TRBD2
v_call: TRBV4-1
clone_size: NA

cdr3_aa: CASSVTGTNEKLFF
cdr3_nt: TGTGCCAGCAGCGTAACAGGGACCAATGAAAAACTGTTTTTT
j_call: TRBJ1-4
d_call: NA
v_call: TRBV9
clone_size: NA

cdr3_aa: CASRLAGGTYEQYF
cdr3_nt: TGCGCCAGCAGGTTAGCGGGCGGTACCTACGAGCAGTACTTC
j_call: TRBJ2-7
d_call: TRBD2
v_call: TRBV5-1
clone_size: NA

cdr3_aa: CASRKSDRIAEAFF
cdr3_nt: TGTGCCAGCAGGAAAAGTGACAGGATAGCTGAAGCTTTCTTT
j_call: TRBJ1-1
d_call: NA
v_call: TRBV6-1
clone_size: NA

cdr3_aa: CASSKGEPGANVLTF
cdr3_nt: TGCGCCAGCAGCAAAGGGGAACCCGGGGCCAACGTCCTGACTTTC
j_call: TRBJ2-6
d_call: NA
v_call: TRBV5-1
clone_size: NA

cdr3_aa: CASSGETQIGNEQFF
cdr3_nt: TGTGCCAGCAGTGGGGAGACTCAAATTGGGAATGAGCAGTTCTTC
j_call: TRBJ2-1
d_call: NA
v_call: TRBV2
clone_size: once

cdr3_aa: CASSLVGAGIDTEAFF
cdr3_nt: TGCGCCAGCAGCTTGGTGGGTGCAGGGATTGACACTGAAGCTTTCTTT
j_call: TRBJ1-1
d_call: NA
v_call: TRBV5-1
clone_size: NA

cdr3_aa: CASSAKNIQYF
cdr3_nt: TGTGCCAGCAGCGCTAAAAACATTCAGTACTTC
j_call: TRBJ2-4
d_call: NA
v_call: TRBV11-2
clone_size: NA

cdr3_aa: CASSAGAGEQYF
cdr3_nt: TGTGCCAGCAGTGCGGGGGCTGGGGAGCAGTACTTC
j_call: TRBJ2-7
d_call: NA
v_call: TRBV6-1
clone_size: NA

cdr3_aa: CASSESYRFVSSTF
cdr3_nt: TGTGCCAGCAGTGAATCTTATCGTTTTGTTTCGTCGACTTTC
j_call: TRBJ2-6
d_call: NA
v_call: TRBV6-1
clone_size: NA

cdr3_aa: CAWSIGPPNYGYTF
cdr3_nt: TGTGCCTGGAGTATTGGACCGCCAAACTATGGCTACACCTTC
j_call: TRBJ1-2
d_call: NA
v_call: TRBV30
clone_size: NA

cdr3_aa: CASTGQGPLSGYTF
cdr3_nt: TGTGCCAGCACGGGACAGGGGCCCCTATCTGGCTACACCTTC
j_call: TRBJ1-2
d_call: TRBD1
v_call: TRBV2
clone_size: NA

cdr3_aa: CASSSRDRVVEQYF
cdr3_nt: TGTGCCAGCAGTTCCCGGGACAGGGTCGTCGAGCAGTACTTC
j_call: TRBJ2-7
d_call: TRBD1
v_call: TRBV28
clone_size: NA

cdr3_aa: CASSACIGTEPDTEAFF
cdr3_nt: TGCGCCAGCAGTGCATGTATCGGGACAGAGCCTGACACTGAAGCTTTCTTT
j_call: TRBJ1-1
d_call: TRBD1
v_call: TRBV10-1
clone_size: NA

cdr3_aa: CASSLDRGGSGELFF
cdr3_nt: TGTGCCAGCAGCTTAGACAGGGGTGGATCCGGGGAGCTGTTTTTT
j_call: TRBJ2-2
d_call: TRBD1
v_call: TRBV5-6
clone_size: NA

cdr3_aa: CAISERQASTDTQYF
cdr3_nt: TGTGCCATCAGCGAGCGACAGGCTAGCACAGATACGCAGTATTTT
j_call: TRBJ2-3
d_call: NA
v_call: TRBV10-3
clone_size: NA

cdr3_aa: CASSQEASGSYSYEQYF
cdr3_nt: TGCGCCAGCAGCCAAGAGGCTAGCGGGAGTTACTCCTACGAGCAGTACTTC
j_call: TRBJ2-7
d_call: TRBD2
v_call: TRBV4-3
clone_size: NA

cdr3_aa: CASSSSTAGTYEQYF
cdr3_nt: TGTGCCAGCAGCTCGTCGACGGCGGGGACCTACGAGCAGTACTTC
j_call: TRBJ2-7
d_call: NA
v_call: TRBV5-5
clone_size: NA

cdr3_aa: CASSRDFYNEQFF
cdr3_nt: TGTGCCAGCAGCCGGGACTTCTACAATGAGCAGTTCTTC
j_call: TRBJ2-1
d_call: NA
v_call: TRBV14
clone_size: NA

cdr3_aa: CASSRGSSYEQYF
cdr3_nt: TGCGCCAGCAGCCGGGGGAGCTCCTACGAGCAGTACTTC
j_call: TRBJ2-7
d_call: NA
v_call: TRBV4-1
clone_size: NA

cdr3_aa: CASSALAGAYNEQFF
cdr3_nt: TGTGCCAGCAGTGCCCTCGCGGGAGCCTACAATGAGCAGTTCTTC
j_call: TRBJ2-1
d_call: TRBD2
v_call: TRBV6-4
clone_size: NA

cdr3_aa: CASSLAVSETQYF
cdr3_nt: TGTGCCAGCAGCTTGGCCGTTTCAGAGACCCAGTACTTC
j_call: TRBJ2-5
d_call: NA
v_call: TRBV5-6
clone_size: NA

cdr3_aa: CASSLLTSGSTDTQYF
cdr3_nt: TGCGCCAGCAGCTTGTTGACTAGCGGAAGCACAGATACGCAGTATTTT
j_call: TRBJ2-3
d_call: TRBD2
v_call: TRBV5-1
clone_size: NA

cdr3_aa: CASRGHGELFF
cdr3_nt: TGTGCCAGCCGAGGGCACGGGGAGCTGTTTTTT
j_call: TRBJ2-2
d_call: NA
v_call: TRBV7-2
clone_size: NA

cdr3_aa: CASSQAQALGGELFF
cdr3_nt: TGTGCCAGCAGCCAAGCCCAGGCCTTGGGCGGGGAGCTGTTTTTT
j_call: TRBJ2-2
d_call: NA
v_call: TRBV14
clone_size: NA

cdr3_aa: CASSLARPNYGYTF
cdr3_nt: TGCGCCAGCAGTCTTGCCAGGCCTAACTATGGCTACACCTTC
j_call: TRBJ1-2
d_call: NA
v_call: TRBV23-1
clone_size: NA

cdr3_aa: CAWSFPLRQGPSYGYTF
cdr3_nt: TGTGCCTGGAGTTTCCCTCTCCGACAGGGGCCCAGCTATGGCTACACCTTC
j_call: TRBJ1-2
d_call: TRBD1
v_call: TRBV30
clone_size: NA

cdr3_aa: CASSPPSGYEQYF
cdr3_nt: TGTGCCAGCTCACCACCGTCAGGCTACGAGCAGTACTTC
j_call: TRBJ2-7
d_call: NA
v_call: TRBV18
clone_size: few

cdr3_aa: CASSYSRALGGYTF
cdr3_nt: TGTGCCAGCAGTTACTCGAGGGCCCTAGGAGGCTACACCTTC
j_call: TRBJ1-2
d_call: NA
v_call: TRBV6-5
clone_size: NA